This T cell receptor (beta chain) originates from a study of T-cell memory formation after mild COVID-19. Study-level findings and limits: Clones that shrank (day 15 to 85) were balanced CD4/CD8, whereas later expanders leaned CD4+. Mainly in CM and EM were contracting CD4+ clones; CD8+ were in EMRA. Whether day 37 second-wave clones are SARS-CoV-2-specific was not confirmed. Some clones that responded were present in memory (sampled pre-infection), which suggests cross-reactive memory joined.

Looked up from germline, CDR1 is SQVTM and CDR2 is ANQGSEA. The CDR3 consists of 12 residues. Trimming removed 4 bases at V and 0 bases at J, with 6 bases between. About this clonotype: Its antigen is not identified.

MiXCR, applied by TCRdb to the 5' RACE reads, yields one record per CDR3 protein. The data show roughly 600,000 distinct CDR3 sequences, roughly 17% seen once. The clonotype comes from an adult woman who had mild COVID-19 (a few samples of this study predate the infection). Cell type and time point are not known. The sequenced material came from PBMCs or a T cell subset sorted from them (not recorded which). The chain carries TRBV29-1 and TRBJ1-2; D is unresolved. Here the CDR3 reads CSVVYPNYGYTF. The CDR3 coding sequence is TGCAGCGTTGTCTATCCTAACTATGGCTACACCTTC.